This T cell receptor beta chain is from a study of blood T cell repertoires in COVID-19. Overall study context: There were acute and convalescent COVID-19 samples, and they came from the United States, Italy and Spain.

All enrollees were roughly 18 to 95 years old and from approximately 25 US areas. Per the germline V gene, CDR1 is MNHEY and CDR2 is SMNVEV (reference sequence). V was cut by 6 bases and J by 3 bases, with 11 bases left in between. The CDR3 is made up of 13 amino acids. This clone was observed a few times. In the authors' methods: The authors estimated nucleated cell counts from reference gene primer amplification. The protocol was immunoSEQ multiplex PCR, while the TCRdb copy is restricted to in-frame clones and leaves out a portion. That table furnishes V, J and clone size, whereas the DNA furnished D and trimming. The sample contains about 270,000 clones, around 90% of which appear only once.

Material for sequencing was PBMCs or T cells enriched from blood (not recorded which). This clonotype originated in a man aged 35 to 55 who had been exposed to COVID-19. V is TRBV27 and J is TRBJ1-1; tentative D call: TRBD1 (6 bases). The chain's CDR3 is CASSPKGDTEAFF. CDR3 DNA sequence: TGTGCCAGCAGCCCGAAGGGGGACACTGAAGCTTTCTTT.